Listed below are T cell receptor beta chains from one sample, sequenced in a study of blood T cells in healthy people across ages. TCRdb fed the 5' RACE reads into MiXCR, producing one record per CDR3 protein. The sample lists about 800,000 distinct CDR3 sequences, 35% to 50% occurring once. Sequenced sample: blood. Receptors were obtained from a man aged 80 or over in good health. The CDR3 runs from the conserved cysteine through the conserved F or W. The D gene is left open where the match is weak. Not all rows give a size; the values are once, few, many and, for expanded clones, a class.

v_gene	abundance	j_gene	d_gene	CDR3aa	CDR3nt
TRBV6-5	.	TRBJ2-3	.	CASNPRDPSTDTQYF	TGTGCCAGCAACCCCCGGGACCCGAGCACAGATACGCAGTATTTT
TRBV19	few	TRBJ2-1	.	CASNDLDREQFF	TGTGCCAGCAATGACCTCGACAGGGAGCAGTTCTTC
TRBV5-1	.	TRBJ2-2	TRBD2	CASSLVAGVSGELFF	TGCGCCAGCAGCTTGGTAGCGGGAGTTTCCGGGGAGCTGTTTTTT
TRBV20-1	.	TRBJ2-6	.	CSARDEVSGSGANVLTF	TGCAGTGCTAGAGACGAGGTCTCAGGGTCTGGGGCCAACGTCCTGACTTTC
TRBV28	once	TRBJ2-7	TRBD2	CASSPPRGGKTGEQYF	TGTGCCAGCAGTCCACCTAGGGGAGGGAAAACGGGCGAGCAGTACTTC
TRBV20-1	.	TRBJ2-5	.	CSAERRRAGTQYF	TGCAGTGCCGAACGACGGCGGGCCGGGACCCAGTACTTC
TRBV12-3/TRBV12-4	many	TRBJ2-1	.	CASSLGFTNEQFF	TGTGCCAGCAGTTTAGGGTTCACCAATGAGCAGTTCTTC
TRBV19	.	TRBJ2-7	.	CASSIGGDAYEQYF	TGTGCCAGTAGTATAGGCGGGGACGCCTACGAGCAGTACTTC
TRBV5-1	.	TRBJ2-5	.	CASSLRSQSYQETQYF	TGCGCCAGCAGCCTGAGAAGCCAGTCGTACCAAGAGACCCAGTACTTC
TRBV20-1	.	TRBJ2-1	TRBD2	CSARPLAGGLNEQFF	TGCAGTGCTAGACCGCTAGCGGGAGGTCTAAATGAGCAGTTCTTC
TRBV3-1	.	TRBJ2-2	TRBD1	CASSPRDSTAGELFF	TGTGCCAGCAGTCCTCGGGACAGCACGGCCGGGGAGCTGTTTTTT
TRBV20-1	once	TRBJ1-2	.	CSARRVEGGYTF	TGCAGTGCCCGCAGAGTGGAGGGTGGCTACACCTTC
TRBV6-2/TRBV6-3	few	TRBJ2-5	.	CASSYQTRIETQYF	TGTGCCAGCAGTTACCAGACTAGGATCGAGACCCAGTACTTC
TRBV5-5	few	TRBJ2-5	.	CASHRSQETQYF	TGTGCCAGCCACCGGTCCCAAGAGACCCAGTACTTC
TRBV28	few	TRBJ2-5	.	CASTPIGGRETQYF	TGTGCCAGCACCCCCATCGGGGGTCGGGAGACCCAGTACTTC
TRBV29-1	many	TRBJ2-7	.	CSVLSGPEHDYEQYF	TGCAGCGTTCTTTCGGGTCCCGAACATGATTACGAGCAGTACTTC
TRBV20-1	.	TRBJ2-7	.	CSATVGTGYEQYF	TGCAGTGCCACAGTGGGAACTGGGTACGAGCAGTACTTC
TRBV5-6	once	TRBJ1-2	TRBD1	CASSLPGGIVDGYTF	TGTGCCAGCAGCTTGCCAGGGGGTATCGTCGATGGCTACACCTTC
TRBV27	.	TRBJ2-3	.	CASSLASTERGTDTQYF	TGTGCCAGCAGTTTAGCCTCGACAGAAAGGGGCACAGATACGCAGTATTTT
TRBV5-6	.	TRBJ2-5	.	CASSSGTVGETQYF	TGTGCCAGCAGCTCCGGGACCGTCGGGGAGACCCAGTACTTC
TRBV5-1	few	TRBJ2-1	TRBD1	CASNRVGDSAYEQFF	TGCGCCAGCAACAGGGTAGGGGACAGTGCGTATGAGCAGTTCTTC
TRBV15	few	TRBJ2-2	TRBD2	CATSKGLAGDTGELFF	TGTGCCACCAGCAAAGGACTAGCGGGAGACACCGGGGAGCTGTTTTTT
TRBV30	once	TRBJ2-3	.	CAWREGRDTQYF	TGTGCCTGGAGGGAAGGGAGGGATACGCAGTATTTT
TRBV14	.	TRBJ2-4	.	CASSEAGSVIQYF	TGTGCCAGCAGCGAAGCAGGGTCCGTGATTCAGTACTTC
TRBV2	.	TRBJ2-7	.	CASSARRSYNEQYF	TGTGCCAGCAGTGCCAGGCGGTCCTACAATGAGCAGTACTTC
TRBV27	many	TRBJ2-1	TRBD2	CASSARLAGGYNEQFF	TGTGCCAGCAGTGCCCGACTAGCGGGAGGGTACAATGAGCAGTTCTTC
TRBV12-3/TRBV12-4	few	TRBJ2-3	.	CASSLGGRSPSVTDTQYF	TGTGCCAGCAGTTTGGGGGGACGGAGCCCTTCGGTCACAGATACGCAGTATTTT
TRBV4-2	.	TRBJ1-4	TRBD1	CASSQGGGSFNEKLFF	TGTGCCAGCAGCCAAGGAGGGGGCAGTTTCAATGAAAAACTGTTTTTT
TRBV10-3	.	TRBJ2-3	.	CAISYTGDTQYF	TGTGCCATCAGCTATACAGGAGATACGCAGTATTTT
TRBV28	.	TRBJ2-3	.	CASSRALWTDTQYF	TGTGCCAGCAGTCGGGCCCTCTGGACAGATACGCAGTATTTT
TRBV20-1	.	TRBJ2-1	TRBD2	CSAKREGFYNEQFF	TGCAGTGCTAAGCGGGAGGGATTCTACAATGAGCAGTTCTTC
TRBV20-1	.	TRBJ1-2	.	CSARLPGTGILYGYTF	TGCAGTGCTAGACTCCCCGGGACGGGGATTCTCTATGGCTACACCTTC
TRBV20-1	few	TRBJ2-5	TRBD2	CSARPRLAGEGGAKKETQYF	TGCAGTGCTAGACCTAGACTAGCGGGAGAGGGGGGGGCCAAGAAAGAGACCCAGTACTTC
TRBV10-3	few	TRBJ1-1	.	CAIREGMNTEAFF	TGTGCCATCAGAGAGGGCATGAACACTGAAGCTTTCTTT
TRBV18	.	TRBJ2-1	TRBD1	CASSPPGQGGWEQFF	TGTGCCAGCTCACCACCGGGACAGGGGGGGTGGGAGCAGTTCTTC
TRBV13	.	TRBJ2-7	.	CASSERRNEQYF	TGTGCCAGCAGCGAAAGGCGGAACGAGCAGTACTTC
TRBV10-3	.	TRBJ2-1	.	CAITGDLRVGEQFF	TGTGCCATCACCGGGGACTTAAGGGTCGGGGAGCAGTTCTTC
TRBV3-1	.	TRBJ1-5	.	CASSQEEGSNQPQHF	TGTGCCAGCAGCCAAGAAGAAGGGAGCAATCAGCCCCAGCATTTT
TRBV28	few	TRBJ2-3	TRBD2	CASSLQTSGVDTQYF	TGTGCCAGCAGTTTACAGACTAGCGGGGTAGATACGCAGTATTTT
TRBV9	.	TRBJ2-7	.	CASSRTLRDSEQYF	TGTGCCAGCAGTCGTACTTTACGGGACTCCGAGCAGTACTTC
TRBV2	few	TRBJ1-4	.	CASSEALGGLLFF	TGTGCCAGCAGTGAAGCGCTGGGGGGGCTTCTGTTTTTT
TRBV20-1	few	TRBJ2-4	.	CSASTQGLAKNIQYF	TGCAGTGCCAGCACCCAGGGGTTGGCCAAAAACATTCAGTACTTC
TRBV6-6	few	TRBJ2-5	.	CASSYLVGRQETQYF	TGTGCCAGCAGTTACTTAGTGGGACGGCAAGAGACCCAGTACTTC
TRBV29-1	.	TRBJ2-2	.	CSVEDRLSTIGAGELFF	TGCAGCGTTGAAGACCGTTTGAGTACGATCGGCGCCGGGGAGCTGTTTTTT
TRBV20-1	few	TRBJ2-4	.	CSARDRRTAERGQYF	TGCAGTGCTAGAGATCGACGGACAGCGGAACGAGGGCAGTACTTC
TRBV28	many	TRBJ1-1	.	CASLGFGNTEAFF	TGTGCCAGCTTAGGGTTTGGAAACACTGAAGCTTTCTTT
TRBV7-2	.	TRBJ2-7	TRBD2	CASSLALSGRNSYEQYF	TGTGCCAGCAGCTTAGCGCTTAGCGGGAGGAACTCCTACGAGCAGTACTTC
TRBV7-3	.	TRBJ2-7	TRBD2	CASSRSAGEIHEQYF	TGTGCCAGCAGCAGATCAGCGGGAGAAATCCACGAGCAGTACTTC
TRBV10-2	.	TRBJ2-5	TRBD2	CASRRGGRLEETQYF	TGCGCCAGCCGAAGGGGCGGGAGACTGGAAGAGACCCAGTACTTC
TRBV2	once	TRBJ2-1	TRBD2	CASQGLESYNEQFF	TGTGCCAGCCAGGGACTAGAAAGCTACAATGAGCAGTTCTTC
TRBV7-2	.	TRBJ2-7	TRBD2	CASSLVFQAGSPYEQYF	TGTGCCAGCAGCTTAGTGTTCCAAGCGGGGAGCCCCTACGAGCAGTACTTC
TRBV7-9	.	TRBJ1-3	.	CASSSFPGDGNTIYF	TGTGCCAGCAGCTCCTTTCCAGGAGACGGAAACACCATATATTTT
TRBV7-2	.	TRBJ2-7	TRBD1	CASSSWDRNYEQYF	TGTGCCAGCAGCTCCTGGGACAGGAACTACGAGCAGTACTTC
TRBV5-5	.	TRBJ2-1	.	CASSLAVTGPEQFF	TGTGCCAGCAGCTTGGCTGTGACAGGCCCTGAGCAGTTCTTC
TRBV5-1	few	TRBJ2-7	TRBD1	CASSAGTGGREQYF	TGCGCCAGCAGCGCTGGGACAGGGGGACGAGAGCAGTACTTC
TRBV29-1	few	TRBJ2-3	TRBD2	CSVGGRVDTQYF	TGCAGCGTTGGCGGGAGGGTAGATACGCAGTATTTT
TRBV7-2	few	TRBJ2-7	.	CASSLVLGGQHYEQYF	TGTGCCAGCAGCTTAGTTTTGGGTGGACAACACTACGAGCAGTACTTC
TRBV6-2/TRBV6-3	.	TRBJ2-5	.	CASSYFTETQYF	TGTGCCAGCAGTTACTTTACAGAGACCCAGTACTTC
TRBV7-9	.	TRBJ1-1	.	CASSFQGKYTEAFF	TGTGCCAGCAGCTTTCAGGGAAAGTATACTGAAGCTTTCTTT
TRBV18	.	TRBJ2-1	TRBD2	CASSAGLAANAFF	TGTGCCAGCTCAGCGGGACTAGCGGCCAACGCGTTCTTC